The 18 T cell receptor beta chains listed next were all sequenced from one sample in a study of T cells in Graves' hyperthyroidism and ophthalmopathy (dated by TCRdb to between 2018 and 2021). Libraries were prepared through multiplex PCR. TCRdb records Illumina HiSeq 2000 as the sequencer. The TCR beta CDR3 regions were amplified from RNA transcripts. The TCR CDR3 was subjected to a first round of RT-PCR using the HTBI primer set and the Qiagen OneStep RT-PCR kit. TCRdb itself trimmed the public reads at Q25 with fastp, ran MiXCR and retained productive beta chains. CDR3 protein duplicates are merged, each entry listing the most common genes and DNA. The sample table shows about 350,000 distinct CDR3 sequences, and roughly 15% are seen once. Roughly 19% of the sample rests with the top ten. The sequencing input was blood. These receptors all stem from a woman aged 60 to 75 with Graves' ophthalmopathy.

The table lists this clonotype with many counts. V gene TRBV5-1 combines with J gene TRBJ2-5; maybe TRBD2 (6 bases). V was pared by 4 bases and J by 0 bases, with 13 bases between. The germline CDR1 and CDR2 sequences are SGHRS and YFSETQ. The CDR3 length is 15 residues. In DNA, the CDR3 is TGCGCCAGCAGCCTGTCTGGCGGGAACCAAGAGACCCAGTACTTC. Its translation is CASSLSGGNQETQYF.

The chain combines TRBV29-1 with TRBJ2-1; 12 bases align to TRBD2. Germline V gene data show CDR1 as SQVTM and CDR2 as ANQGSEA. V shed 5 bases, J shed 6 bases, and the junction held 5 bases outside the gene matches. This CDR3 contains 14 residues. CDR3: CSVRLAGVRNEQFF. The CDR3 DNA is TGCAGCGTTAGACTAGCGGGAGTTCGCAATGAGCAGTTCTTC.

This clonotype has at least ten counts. V is TRBV6-5 and J is TRBJ1-5; D is ambiguous. CDR1 is MNHEY and CDR2 is SVGAGI in the germline V gene. V gave up 0 bases and J gave up 8 bases, with 8 bases separating them. The CDR3 covers 13 residues. As DNA, the CDR3 is TGTGCCAGCAGTTACTCTGACGGAGAGCCCCAGCATTTT. It specifies CASSYSDGEPQHF.

The chain couples TRBV24-1 to TRBJ2-1; 11 bases map to TRBD2. J was trimmed by 0 bases and V by 0 bases; bases with no gene match: 9. The CDR3 sequence is 20 residues long. Germline V gives CDR1 KGHDR, CDR2 SFDVKD. Here the CDR3 DNA reads TGTGCCACCAGTGATTTGCCTTTGGCTAGCGGGAGGAGCTCCTACAATGAGCAGTTCTTC. Translating it yields CATSDLPLASGRSSYNEQFF.

This CDR3 is CASSQDSLGSVASYEQYF. Written as DNA, the CDR3 is TGCGCCAGCAGCCAAGACTCCTTAGGTAGCGTGGCTTCCTACGAGCAGTACTTC. The chain couples TRBV4-1 to TRBJ2-7, with a possible D match to TRBD2 (5 bases). This CDR3 spans 18 amino acids. V dropped 0 bases and J dropped 1 base, with 19 bases sitting between them. Germline lookup yields CDR1 MGHRA and CDR2 YSYEKL.

The chain combines TRBV27 with TRBJ2-6; D possibly corresponds to TRBD2 (7 bases). V lost 8 bases and J 0 bases, leaving 14 bases between the germline ends. This CDR3 has 16 residues. CDR1 is MNHEY, CDR2 SMNVEV, per germline (reference sequence). CDR3 loop: CASCGGADSGANVLTF. CDR3 DNA: TGTGCCAGCTGTGGGGGGGCCGACTCTGGGGCCAACGTCCTGACTTTC.

This clonotype was observed many times. V gene TRBV20-1 combines with J gene TRBJ2-4; 9 bases match TRBD2. Germline values: CDR1 DFQATT, CDR2 SNEGSKA (reference sequence). The V and J ends lost 5 bases and 5 bases, in that order; junction bases with no gene match: 10. This CDR3 is 15 amino acids long. The CDR3 nucleotides are TGCAGTGCTCCCTCGGGCGGGAGGGCCGAAAACATTCAGTACTTC. It specifies CSAPSGGRAENIQYF.

The chain carries TRBV30 and TRBJ2-1; perhaps TRBD2 as D (6 bases). The CDR3 contains 14 residues. Trimming took off 4 bases at V and 6 bases at J, with 16 bases between the two ends. The germline V gene encodes CDR1 GTSNPN and CDR2 SVGIG (reference sequence). The CDR3 spells CAWINPPTSNEQFF. CDR3 nucleotides: TGTGCCTGGATCAACCCCCCGACTAGCAATGAGCAGTTCTTC.

In this sample, this clonotype turned up many times. This sequence joins TRBV7-8 and TRBJ2-2; D remains unclear. The germline V and J ends were trimmed by 5 bases and 4 bases, with 8 bases remaining between them. The CDR3 has 13 residues. Germline CDR1 reads SGHVS; CDR2 reads FQNEAQ. As DNA, the CDR3 is TGTGCCAGCAGCCCACGAATCACCGGGGAGCTGTTTTTT. Its translation: CASSPRITGELFF.

The V call is TRBV19, the J call TRBJ2-1; D is tentatively TRBD1 or TRBD2 (5 bases each). V lost 6 bases to trimming and J lost 1 base, with 13 bases between them. Germline CDR1 and CDR2: LNHDA and SQIVND (reference sequence). The CDR3 loop spans 15 amino acids. In DNA form, the CDR3 reads TGTGCCAGTAGCACGACAGCGGCGTCCTACAATGAGCAGTTCTTC. Residues: CASSTTAASYNEQFF.

The chain recombines TRBV6-1 with TRBJ2-7, with 9 bases lining up with TRBD1. The germline V gene has CDR1 MNHNS and CDR2 SASEGT. This CDR3 is 17 amino acids long. V shed 2 bases, J shed 6 bases, and the junction held 14 bases outside the gene matches. CDR3 coding DNA: TGTGCCAGCAGTGAACCTCCGGGGACAGGGCCCACGGGCGAGCAGTACTTC. Protein product: CASSEPPGTGPTGEQYF.

The sample holds many counts of this clonotype. This chain connects TRBV7-9 to TRBJ2-1; tentatively, D is TRBD1 or TRBD2 (5 bases each). Germline values: CDR1 SEHNR, CDR2 FQNEAQ (reference sequence). The CDR3 totals 15 residues. The V and J ends lost 1 base and 2 bases respectively, with 9 bases between them. Here the CDR3 DNA reads TGTGCCAGCAGCTTAGGGGACCCCCCCTACAATGAGCAGTTCTTC. Translating it yields CASSLGDPPYNEQFF.

This clonotype appeared many times. This chain uses TRBV7-9 with TRBJ2-1; 7 bases fit TRBD1. With 6 bases clipped from V and 8 bases from J, the junction kept 28 bases outside the gene matches. The CDR3 runs to 20 residues. Germline loops: CDR1 SEHNR, CDR2 FQNEAQ (reference sequence). Here the CDR3 DNA reads TGTGCCAGCAGTTTTCCAGAAAAAGACAGGGTGATGACATCCTGGGATGAGCAGTTCTTC. Protein sequence: CASSFPEKDRVMTSWDEQFF.

This clonotype was detected only a few times. The V and J genes are TRBV7-8 and TRBJ2-7; D is ambiguous. Germline V CDR1 and CDR2: SGHVS, FQNEAQ. The CDR3 is 13 residues long. The V gene lost 1 base and the J gene lost 5 bases, with 9 bases spanning the gap. The CDR3 DNA follows: TGTGCCAGCAGCTTAGTACCGTCGGACGAGCAGTACTTC. Its translation is CASSLVPSDEQYF.

This clonotype came up many times. The chain links TRBV7-2 to TRBJ2-1, with a weak D call TRBD1 (5 bases). The V gene lost 5 bases and the J gene lost 2 bases, with 13 bases spanning the gap. CDR3 length: 15 amino acids. Germline CDR1 SGHTA, CDR2 FQGNSA. This CDR3 reads CASSERTSAYNEQFF. Written as DNA, the CDR3 is TGTGCCAGCAGCGAAAGGACAAGCGCCTACAATGAGCAGTTCTTC.

This clonotype showed up many times. The V gene is TRBV3-1, the J gene TRBJ2-3; 9 positions match TRBD2. CDR3 length equals 15 residues. The J segment lost 3 bases and the V segment lost 0 bases, leaving 1 base of the junction unmatched. Germline assignment: CDR1 LGHDT and CDR2 YNNKEL (reference sequence). The CDR3 DNA follows: TGTGCCAGCAGCCAAGAGACTAGCGGAACAGATACGCAGTATTTT. Its translation is CASSQETSGTDTQYF.

This clonotype has at least ten counts. The genes are TRBV18 and TRBJ2-3, with TRBD1 identical over 11 bases. Germline-derived CDR1 and CDR2 are KGHSH and LQKENI. This CDR3 is built from 15 residues. Unmatched junction bases numbered 3, after V lost 2 bases and J lost 5 bases. The CDR3 reads CASSPRTGGEDTQYF. The CDR3 DNA sequence: TGTGCCAGCTCACCAAGGACAGGGGGCGAAGATACGCAGTATTTT.

The chain combines TRBV20-1 with TRBJ2-7, with 11 bases lining up with TRBD2. Trimming removed 7 bases from V and 2 bases from J; junction bases left unmatched: 4. The CDR3 spans 13 residues. Germline CDR1 is DFQATT and CDR2 is SNEGSKA (reference sequence). CDR3 coding DNA: TGCAGTGGCAGACTAGCGGGAACCTACGAGCAGTACTTC. It is translated as CSGRLAGTYEQYF.